Following are 18 T cell receptor beta chains from one sample sequenced in a study of CD8 T cells in Susac syndrome. With random hexamers, 0.5 to 1 ug RNA was reverse transcribed. TCRdb re-called the immunoSEQ multiplex PCR reads through MiXCR, storing one row per CDR3 protein. The sample lists 200,000 to 250,000 distinct CDR3 sequences; 94% were seen once. Sequencing used CD4+ T cells from PBMCs. Receptors were obtained from a human donor with Susac syndrome.

The gene calls are TRBV30 and TRBJ1-4, with D perhaps TRBD1 (5 bases). V lost 7 bases, J lost 4 bases, and 13 bases lay in between. The CDR3 runs 13 residues. CDR1 and CDR2 from the germline V gene are GTSNPN and SVGIG (reference sequence). In nucleotides, the CDR3 is TGTGCCTCCCGGGGACCGAGTAATGAAAAACTGTTTTTT. This gives the protein CASRGPSNEKLFF.

This chain uses TRBV7-2 with TRBJ2-1, with D unclear. Germline V gene sequence: CDR1 SGHTA, CDR2 FQGNSA. Trimming cost V 0 bases and J 8 bases, with 11 bases left between them. The CDR3 has 14 amino acids. CDR3 loop: CASSLASVNDEQFF. CDR3 in DNA: TGTGCCAGCAGCTTAGCAAGCGTAAACGATGAGCAGTTCTTC.

The V call is TRBV20-1, the J call TRBJ2-7, with a possible D match to TRBD1 (6 bases). The V end lost 2 bases, the J end lost 7 bases, and 15 bases lay between the germline ends. Germline V gene lookup returns CDR1 DFQATT and CDR2 SNEGSKA (reference sequence). The CDR3 has 13 residues. The chain's CDR3 is CSARSGQPEEQYF. The CDR3, as DNA: TGCAGTGCTAGATCTGGACAGCCCGAGGAGCAGTACTTC.

This clonotype was seen more than once but under ten times. J is TRBJ2-7 and V is TRBV18; D gene uncertain. V shed 2 bases and J shed 0 bases, with 5 bases lying between them. The CDR3 extends over 13 amino acids. Germline CDR1 is KGHSH and CDR2 is LQKENI. The CDR3 spells CASSPDGSYEQYF. The CDR3 DNA reads TGTGCCAGCTCACCAGACGGCTCCTACGAGCAGTACTTC.

The chain joins TRBV30 to TRBJ1-4; TRBD1 is a possible D gene (5 bases). The CDR3 loop spans 15 amino acids. V lost 0 bases to trimming and J lost 7 bases, with 15 bases between them. Germline V gives CDR1 GTSNPN, CDR2 SVGIG (reference sequence). The CDR3 region is CAWSVGQGFGEKLFF. In DNA, the CDR3 is TGTGCCTGGAGTGTGGGTCAGGGTTTCGGTGAAAAACTGTTTTTT.

The rearrangement joins TRBV3-1 to TRBJ1-1, with 7 bases matching TRBD1. In germline, CDR1 is LGHDT, CDR2 YNNKEL (reference sequence). Trimming at V came to 4 bases and at J to 7 bases, leaving 12 bases not matched to a gene. The CDR3 is made up of 15 amino acids. The CDR3 reads CASSPVVTGYGEAFF. The DNA for the CDR3 is TGTGCCAGCAGCCCTGTAGTGACAGGGTATGGTGAAGCTTTCTTT.

The rearrangement joins TRBV20-1 to TRBJ2-5; tentative D call: TRBD1 (5 bases). This CDR3 has 14 amino acids. The V gene's germline CDR1 is DFQATT and CDR2 SNEGSKA (reference sequence). V was pared by 3 bases and J by 2 bases, with 13 bases between. CDR3 in amino acids: CSASWPRGQETQYF. DNA of the CDR3: TGCAGTGCTAGTTGGCCTAGGGGACAAGAGACCCAGTACTTC.

The CDR3 here is CSASMKTGGTQYF. The CDR3 DNA reads TGCAGTGCTAGTATGAAAACAGGGGGCACCCAGTACTTC. The gene calls are TRBV20-1 and TRBJ2-5; 9 bases fit TRBD1. The CDR3 runs to 13 residues. J was trimmed by 8 bases and V by 3 bases; bases with no gene match: 7. Germline loops: CDR1 DFQATT, CDR2 SNEGSKA (reference sequence).

V gene TRBV29-1 combines with J gene TRBJ1-2, with D unclear. The CDR3 is 15 amino acids. The V end lost 3 bases, the J end lost 4 bases, and 18 bases lay between the germline ends. Germline assignment: CDR1 SQVTM and CDR2 ANQGSEA. The chain's CDR3 is CSVERPSPQPYGYTF. The CDR3 nucleotides are TGCAGCGTTGAGAGACCCAGCCCGCAGCCCTATGGCTACACCTTC.

The chain uses TRBV12-3 or TRBV12-4 and TRBJ1-1; tentatively, D is TRBD1 (5 bases). Between the trimmed V and J ends, which lost 5 bases and 5 bases, there was a span of 15 bases. The CDR3 sequence is 14 residues long. In DNA form, the CDR3 reads TGTGCCAGCAGTCTCGGGACTTGGAGGACTGAAGCTTTCTTT. Protein sequence: CASSLGTWRTEAFF.

The chain combines TRBV6-5 with TRBJ1-5; no firm D call. In germline, CDR1 is MNHEY, CDR2 SVGAGI. This CDR3 has 13 residues. Trimming removed 7 bases at V and 3 bases at J, with 10 bases between. The CDR3 sequence is CASKMGYNQPQHF. The CDR3 bases are TGTGCCAGCAAGATGGGGTACAATCAGCCCCAGCATTTT.

The rearrangement links TRBV18 to TRBJ2-1; tentative D call: TRBD2 (7 bases). Germline CDR1 reads KGHSH; CDR2 reads LQKENI. Trimming took 0 bases from V and 0 from J, leaving 12 bases between them. The CDR3 totals 17 residues. CDR3 sequence reads: CASSPPAGATSYNEQFF. The CDR3 DNA reads as TGTGCCAGCTCACCACCGGCGGGGGCAACCTCCTACAATGAGCAGTTCTTC. Complete variable domain (other parts from reference TRBV18 and TRBJ2-1): NAGVMQNPRHLVRRRGQEARLRCSPMKGHSHVYWYRQLPEEGLKFMVYLQKENIIDESGMPKERFSAEFPKEGPSILRIQQVVRGDSAAYFCASSPPAGATSYNEQFFGPGTRLTVL.

V usage is TRBV29-1 and J usage is TRBJ1-2, with TRBD1 matching over 9 bases. V was clipped by 6 bases and J by 3 bases; unmatched bases: 5. Per the germline V gene, CDR1 is SQVTM and CDR2 is ANQGSEA. The CDR3 is made up of 13 amino acids. The CDR3 spells CSVGRTGDYGYTF. In DNA form, the CDR3 reads TGCAGCGTCGGTAGGACAGGGGACTATGGCTACACCTTC.

This clonotype has just one count. The chain employs TRBV7-8 and TRBJ1-6; no definite D call. V lost 2 bases and J 8 bases, leaving 16 bases between the germline ends. Germline values: CDR1 SGHVS, CDR2 FQNEAQ. There are 16 residues in the CDR3. The CDR3 sequence: CASSLSRARSDSPLHF. The CDR3 DNA reads as TGTGCCAGCAGCTTATCTCGGGCAAGATCGGATTCACCCCTCCACTTT.

V is TRBV30 and J is TRBJ1-2; no clear D. CDR1 and CDR2 (germline): GTSNPN, SVGIG (reference sequence). V was trimmed by 1 base and J by 8 bases, leaving 8 bases between them. This CDR3 is built from 11 residues. DNA for the CDR3: TGTGCCTGGAGTGAACAGCGCGGCTACACCTTC. The encoded protein is CAWSEQRGYTF. Combining the CDR3 with reference TRBV30 and TRBJ1-2 gives the whole variable domain SQTIHQWPATLVQPVGSPLSLECTVEGTSNPNLYWYRQAAGRGLQLLFYSVGIGQISSEVPQNLSASRPQDRQFILSSKKLLLSDSGFYLCAWSEQRGYTFGSGTRLTVV.

This rearrangement joins TRBV20-1 to TRBJ2-5; D unclear. Germline CDR1 is DFQATT and CDR2 is SNEGSKA (reference sequence). This CDR3 spans 12 amino acids. V lost 2 bases to trimming and J lost 5 bases, with 9 bases between them. The CDR3 DNA reads as TGCAGTGCTAGAAAGGGCGCGGAGACCCAGTACTTC. This codes for CSARKGAETQYF.

This clonotype was detected once. The J gene is TRBJ2-7, the V gene TRBV6-2 or TRBV6-3; TRBD2 might be the D (7 bases). Germline CDR1 and CDR2: MNHEY and SVGEGT. V was cut by 6 bases and J by 1 base, with 13 bases left in between. The CDR3 extends over 14 amino acids. CDR3 sequence: CASSRRGLSYEQYF. CDR3 bases: TGTGCCAGCAGCCGCAGGGGACTATCCTACGAGCAGTACTTC.

The J gene is TRBJ2-3, the V gene TRBV2; either TRBD1 or TRBD2 may fit D (7 bases each). Germline assignment: CDR1 SNHLY and CDR2 FYNNEI. V lost 2 bases and J 6 bases, leaving 15 bases between the germline ends. This CDR3 comprises 15 residues. The CDR3 loop is CASSEQGGPTDTQYF. CDR3 bases: TGTGCCAGCAGTGAACAGGGGGGGCCCACGGATACGCAGTATTTT.